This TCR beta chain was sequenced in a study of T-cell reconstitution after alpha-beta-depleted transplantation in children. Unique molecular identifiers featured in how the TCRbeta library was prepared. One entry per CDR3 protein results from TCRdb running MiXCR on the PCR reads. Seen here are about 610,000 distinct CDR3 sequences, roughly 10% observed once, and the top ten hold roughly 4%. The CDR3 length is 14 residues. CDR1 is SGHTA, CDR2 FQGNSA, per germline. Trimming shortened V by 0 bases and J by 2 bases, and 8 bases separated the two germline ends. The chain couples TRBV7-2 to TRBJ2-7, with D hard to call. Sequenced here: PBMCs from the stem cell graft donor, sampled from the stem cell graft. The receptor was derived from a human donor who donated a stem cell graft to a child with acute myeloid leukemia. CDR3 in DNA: TGTGCCAGCAGCTTAGCGGGCCTCCCCTACGAGCAGTACTTC. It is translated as CASSLAGLPYEQYF.